A selection of T cell receptor beta chains follows, all from one sample in a study of blood T cell repertoires in COVID-19. Assay: immunoSEQ multiplex PCR; the TCRdb copy retains only in-frame clones and omits some. The sample has 120,000 to 150,000 clones; 80% to 90% are singletons. The sample was peripheral blood. These receptors came from a woman aged 55-70 years with COVID-19, enrolled during active disease. Each CDR3 is given without its conserved first and last residue. Fields, in order: CDR3 protein, V gene, D gene, CDR3 length, J gene. The D gene is left open where the match is weak.

cdr3_aa: ASRDRGHNEQF
v_call: TRBV10-1
d_call: TRBD1
cdr3_length: 11
j_call: TRBJ2-1

cdr3_aa: ASSSLTVPEAF
v_call: TRBV27
d_call: NA
cdr3_length: 11
j_call: TRBJ1-1

cdr3_aa: ASSLADTDYGYT
v_call: TRBV7-9
d_call: NA
cdr3_length: 12
j_call: TRBJ1-2

cdr3_aa: ASSLGRLNTEAF
v_call: TRBV11-2
d_call: NA
cdr3_length: 12
j_call: TRBJ1-1

cdr3_aa: ASSISGRRPEAF
v_call: TRBV19
d_call: NA
cdr3_length: 12
j_call: TRBJ1-1

cdr3_aa: ASSQRDILGRKLF
v_call: TRBV3-1/TRBV3-2
d_call: NA
cdr3_length: 13
j_call: TRBJ1-4

cdr3_aa: ASNPGVSYNEQF
v_call: TRBV19
d_call: NA
cdr3_length: 12
j_call: TRBJ2-1

cdr3_aa: ASSYSAGGSEAF
v_call: TRBV6-2/TRBV6-3
d_call: TRBD1
cdr3_length: 12
j_call: TRBJ1-1

cdr3_aa: ASSLGGGREQY
v_call: TRBV5-6
d_call: NA
cdr3_length: 11
j_call: TRBJ2-7

cdr3_aa: ASSLVPVLYEQY
v_call: TRBV7-2
d_call: NA
cdr3_length: 12
j_call: TRBJ2-7

cdr3_aa: SASPPLAGAGSYNEQF
v_call: TRBV20-1
d_call: TRBD2
cdr3_length: 16
j_call: TRBJ2-1

cdr3_aa: ASNDPPSRDREDGYT
v_call: TRBV19
d_call: TRBD1
cdr3_length: 15
j_call: TRBJ1-2

cdr3_aa: ASSLAVLGQGNEKLF
v_call: TRBV7-9
d_call: NA
cdr3_length: 15
j_call: TRBJ1-4

cdr3_aa: ASSEGWAETQY
v_call: TRBV2
d_call: NA
cdr3_length: 11
j_call: TRBJ2-5

cdr3_aa: ASSSQTWDTQY
v_call: TRBV6-5
d_call: NA
cdr3_length: 11
j_call: TRBJ2-3

cdr3_aa: ASSETPGYPQH
v_call: TRBV6-1
d_call: NA
cdr3_length: 11
j_call: TRBJ1-5

cdr3_aa: ATSDPTGVGNEKLF
v_call: TRBV24-1
d_call: TRBD1
cdr3_length: 14
j_call: TRBJ1-4

cdr3_aa: ASSLFSTGNTGELF
v_call: TRBV7-3
d_call: NA
cdr3_length: 14
j_call: TRBJ2-2

cdr3_aa: ASSQDPAGAQETQY
v_call: TRBV3-1/TRBV3-2
d_call: TRBD2
cdr3_length: 14
j_call: TRBJ2-5

cdr3_aa: ASSFRQGNEKLF
v_call: TRBV5-1
d_call: TRBD1
cdr3_length: 12
j_call: TRBJ1-4

cdr3_aa: ASSPTGGYGYT
v_call: TRBV11-2
d_call: TRBD1
cdr3_length: 11
j_call: TRBJ1-2

cdr3_aa: ATSRDRDIYEQY
v_call: TRBV15
d_call: NA
cdr3_length: 12
j_call: TRBJ2-7

cdr3_aa: ASSIDPLLSNQPQH
v_call: TRBV19
d_call: NA
cdr3_length: 14
j_call: TRBJ1-5

cdr3_aa: ASSQEGTSTAYEQY
v_call: TRBV4-2
d_call: TRBD2
cdr3_length: 14
j_call: TRBJ2-7

cdr3_aa: ASSQDFPQGRGYT
v_call: TRBV4-3
d_call: TRBD1
cdr3_length: 13
j_call: TRBJ1-2

cdr3_aa: ASSAPIGGPQNYGYT
v_call: TRBV9
d_call: NA
cdr3_length: 15
j_call: TRBJ1-2

cdr3_aa: ASSLSTGGAGEKLF
v_call: TRBV5-4
d_call: TRBD1
cdr3_length: 14
j_call: TRBJ1-4

cdr3_aa: ASSLGTNQETQY
v_call: TRBV7-3
d_call: TRBD2
cdr3_length: 12
j_call: TRBJ2-5

cdr3_aa: ATSDGGTGLLGSNQPQH
v_call: TRBV24-1
d_call: TRBD1
cdr3_length: 17
j_call: TRBJ1-5

cdr3_aa: ASSDYGEQY
v_call: TRBV10-2
d_call: NA
cdr3_length: 9
j_call: TRBJ2-7

cdr3_aa: ASRPNRGRDSPLH
v_call: TRBV28
d_call: TRBD1
cdr3_length: 13
j_call: TRBJ1-6